What follows describes a single T cell receptor (beta chain). Its antigen is still unknown. This CDR3 contains 17 residues. An even split of each subset's genomic DNA across several immunoSEQ plates was performed. Repertoires were generated with immunoSEQ multiplex PCR, while TCRdb's copy carries only in-frame clones and drops some. The sample shows about 1 million clones, more than 65% of them seen only once. These data belong to a study of shared clonotypes between healthy human individuals. Study-level results: Generation of non-shared clonotypes was less probable than generation of clonotypes shared by all four donors.

This TCR was recovered from a man aged 18 to 30 in good health. J is TRBJ2-3 and V is TRBV12-2; the D call in the table, TRBD2, was not verified against the DNA. TRBV12-2 is noted as a pseudogene. What was sequenced was memory CD4+ T cells sorted from blood. The subset denotes: CD45RA-negative fraction. This chain's CDR3 is CAPGGKRARWGADTQYF. CDR3 sequence (DNA): TGTGCACCTGGTGGTAAGCGGGCCCGGTGGGGGGCAGATACGCAGTATTTT.